The source of this T cell receptor beta chain is a study of graft-versus-host responses after intestinal transplantation. Study-level background: The whole recipient group had anti-thymocyte globulin induction followed by tacrolimus and steroids for three to four years.

The study's findings and limits: Marrow from the recipient contained GvH clones, some of which had appeared first in ileum or blood. High graft-versus-host to host-versus-graft T cell clonal ratios marked allografts of patients with graft-donor macrochimerism.

On this clone: Its antigen is currently unknown.

Measured with immunoSEQ multiplex PCR; TCRdb has only the in-frame clones, and not every one. The sample shows about 130,000 clones, approximately 92% of them seen only once. The germline gives CDR1 MNHNS, CDR2 SASEGT. With 0 bases removed from V and 2 bases from J, the gap between germline ends came to 5 bases. The CDR3 length is 14 residues. This TCR came from a human donor who received an intestinal transplant. The chain employs TRBV6-1 and TRBJ2-1, with D unclear. The sequences come from unstimulated CD4+ T cells sorted from spleen or lymph node cells, collected before intestinal transplant. The CDR3 is CASSEATPYNEQFF. For the CDR3, the DNA is TGTGCCAGCAGTGAAGCGACCCCCTACAATGAGCAGTTCTTC.